This T cell receptor beta chain was sequenced in a study of T cell repertoires in cytomegalovirus infection. A single record per CDR3 protein comes from TCRdb applying MiXCR to the reads. The sample lists under 850,000 distinct CDR3 sequences; less than 40% were seen once. The sequenced material came from PBMCs. The sequence came from a human donor in good health (CMV status not recorded). Some clones in this sample may be carry-over from other donors' samples.

The DNA of the CDR3 is TGTGCCAGCAGCTCCAGGGAGATGGGGAGCTCTTCCTACAATGAGCAGTTCTTC. Translated: CASSSREMGSSSYNEQFF. The gene calls are TRBV7-8 and TRBJ2-1; D is tentatively TRBD1 or TRBD2 (5 bases each). From germline, CDR1 is SGHVS and CDR2 FQNEAQ. The CDR3 is made up of 18 amino acids. V was trimmed by 4 bases and J by 1 base, leaving 20 bases between them.